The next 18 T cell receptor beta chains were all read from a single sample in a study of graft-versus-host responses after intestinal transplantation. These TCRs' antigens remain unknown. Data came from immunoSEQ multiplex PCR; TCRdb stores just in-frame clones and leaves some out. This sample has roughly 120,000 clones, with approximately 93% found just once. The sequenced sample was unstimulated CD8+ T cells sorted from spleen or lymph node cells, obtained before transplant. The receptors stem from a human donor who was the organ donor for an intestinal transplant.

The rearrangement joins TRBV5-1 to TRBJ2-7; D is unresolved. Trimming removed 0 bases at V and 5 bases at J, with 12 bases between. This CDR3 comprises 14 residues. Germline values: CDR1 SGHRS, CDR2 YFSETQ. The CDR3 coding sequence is TGCGCCAGCAGCTTGGTAGGGAACAGAGACGAGCAGTACTTC. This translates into CASSLVGNRDEQYF.

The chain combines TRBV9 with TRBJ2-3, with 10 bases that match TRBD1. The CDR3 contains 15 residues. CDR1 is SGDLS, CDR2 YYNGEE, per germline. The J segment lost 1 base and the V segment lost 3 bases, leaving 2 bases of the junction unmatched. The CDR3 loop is CASSAGTGGTDTQYF. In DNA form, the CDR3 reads TGTGCCAGCAGCGCCGGGACAGGGGGCACAGATACGCAGTATTTT.

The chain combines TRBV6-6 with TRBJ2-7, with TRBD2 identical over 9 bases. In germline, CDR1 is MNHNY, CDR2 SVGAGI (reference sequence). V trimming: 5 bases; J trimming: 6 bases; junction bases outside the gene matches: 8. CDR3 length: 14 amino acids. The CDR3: CASSIAGEWVEQYF. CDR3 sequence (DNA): TGTGCCAGCAGTATAGCGGGGGAGTGGGTCGAGCAGTACTTC.

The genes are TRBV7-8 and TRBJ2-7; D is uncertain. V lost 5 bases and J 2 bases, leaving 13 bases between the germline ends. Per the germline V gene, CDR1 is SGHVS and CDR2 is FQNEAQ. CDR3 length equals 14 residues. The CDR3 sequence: CASSPSTPPYEQYF. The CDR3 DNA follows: TGTGCCAGCAGCCCCTCGACTCCTCCCTACGAGCAGTACTTC.

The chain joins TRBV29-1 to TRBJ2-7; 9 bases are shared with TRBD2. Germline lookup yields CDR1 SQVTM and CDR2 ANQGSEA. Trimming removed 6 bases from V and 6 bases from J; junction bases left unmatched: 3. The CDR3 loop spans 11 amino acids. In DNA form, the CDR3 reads TGCAGCGTCCTTAGCGGGAGCGAGCAGTACTTC. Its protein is CSVLSGSEQYF.

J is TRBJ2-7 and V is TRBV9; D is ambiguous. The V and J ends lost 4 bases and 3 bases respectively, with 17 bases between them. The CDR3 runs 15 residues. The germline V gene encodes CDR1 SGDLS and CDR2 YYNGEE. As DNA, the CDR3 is TGTGCCAGCAGCTCCGGCTTGGCGGACCGCTACGAGCAGTACTTC. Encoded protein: CASSSGLADRYEQYF.

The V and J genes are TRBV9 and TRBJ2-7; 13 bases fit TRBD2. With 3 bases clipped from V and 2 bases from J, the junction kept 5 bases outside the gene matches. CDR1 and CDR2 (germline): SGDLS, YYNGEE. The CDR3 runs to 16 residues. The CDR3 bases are TGTGCCAGCAGCGGACTAGCGGGAGGATTCGCCTACGAGCAGTACTTC. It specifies CASSGLAGGFAYEQYF.

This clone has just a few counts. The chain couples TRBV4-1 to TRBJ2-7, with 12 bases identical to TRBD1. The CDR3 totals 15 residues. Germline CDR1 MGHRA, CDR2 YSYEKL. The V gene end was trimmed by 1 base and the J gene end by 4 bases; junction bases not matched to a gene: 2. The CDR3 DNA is TGCGCCAGCAGCCAAGCGGGACAGGGGGCTTACGAGCAGTACTTC. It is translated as CASSQAGQGAYEQYF.

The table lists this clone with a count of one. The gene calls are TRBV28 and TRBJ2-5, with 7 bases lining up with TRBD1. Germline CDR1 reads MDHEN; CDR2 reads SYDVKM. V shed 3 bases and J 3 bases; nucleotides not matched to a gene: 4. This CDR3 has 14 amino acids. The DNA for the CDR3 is TGTGCCAGCAGTTTTAGGGGGCTCGAAGAGACCCAGTACTTC. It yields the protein CASSFRGLEETQYF. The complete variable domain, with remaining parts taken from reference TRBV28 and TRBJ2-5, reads DVKVTQSSRYLVKRTGEKVFLECVQDMDHENMFWYRQDPGLGLRLIYFSYDVKMKEKGDIPEGYSVSREKKERFSLILESASTNQTSMYLCASSFRGLEETQYFGPGTRLLVL.

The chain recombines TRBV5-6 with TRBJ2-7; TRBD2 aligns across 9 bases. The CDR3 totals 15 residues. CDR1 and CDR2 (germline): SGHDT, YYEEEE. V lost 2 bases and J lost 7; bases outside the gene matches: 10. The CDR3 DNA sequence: TGTGCCAGCAGCTTCGATCGGGGACTAGCTTGGGAGCAGTACTTC. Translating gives CASSFDRGLAWEQYF.

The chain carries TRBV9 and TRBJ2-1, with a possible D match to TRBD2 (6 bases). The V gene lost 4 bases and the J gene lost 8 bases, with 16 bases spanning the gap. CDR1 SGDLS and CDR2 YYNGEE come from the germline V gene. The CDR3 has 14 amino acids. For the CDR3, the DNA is TGTGCCAGCAGCCCCCAGCGGAGGGAATATGAGCAGTTCTTC. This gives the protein CASSPQRREYEQFF.

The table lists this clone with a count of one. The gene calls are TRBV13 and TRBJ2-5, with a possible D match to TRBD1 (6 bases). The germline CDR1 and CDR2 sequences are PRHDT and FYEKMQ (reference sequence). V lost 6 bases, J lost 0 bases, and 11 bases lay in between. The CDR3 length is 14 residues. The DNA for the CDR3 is TGTGCCAGCAGTTCTAGACAGGACCAAGAGACCCAGTACTTC. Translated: CASSSRQDQETQYF.

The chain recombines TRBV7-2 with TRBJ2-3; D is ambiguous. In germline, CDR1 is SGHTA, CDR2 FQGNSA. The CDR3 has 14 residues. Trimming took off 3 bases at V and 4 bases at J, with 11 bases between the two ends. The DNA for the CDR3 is TGTGCCAGCAGCTTTACTTACCTCCCAGATACGCAGTATTTT. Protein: CASSFTYLPDTQYF.

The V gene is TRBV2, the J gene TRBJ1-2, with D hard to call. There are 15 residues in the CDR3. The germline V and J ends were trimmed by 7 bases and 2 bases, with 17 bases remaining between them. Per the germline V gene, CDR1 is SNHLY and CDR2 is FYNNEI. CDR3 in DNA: TGTGCCAGCAACCCCGAGACAATAAAGAACTATGGCTACACCTTC. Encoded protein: CASNPETIKNYGYTF. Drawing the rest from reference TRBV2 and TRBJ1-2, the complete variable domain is EPEVTQTPSHQVTQMGQEVILRCVPISNHLYFYWYRQILGQKVEFLVSFYNNEISEKSEIFDDQFSVERPDGSNFTLKIRSTKLEDSAMYFCASNPETIKNYGYTFGSGTRLTVV.

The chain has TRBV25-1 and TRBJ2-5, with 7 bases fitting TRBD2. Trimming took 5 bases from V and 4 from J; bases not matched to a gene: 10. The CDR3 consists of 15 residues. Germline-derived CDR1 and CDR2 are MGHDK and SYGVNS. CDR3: CASSRWEGAGETQYF. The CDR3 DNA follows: TGTGCCAGCAGTCGGTGGGAGGGTGCGGGAGAGACCCAGTACTTC.

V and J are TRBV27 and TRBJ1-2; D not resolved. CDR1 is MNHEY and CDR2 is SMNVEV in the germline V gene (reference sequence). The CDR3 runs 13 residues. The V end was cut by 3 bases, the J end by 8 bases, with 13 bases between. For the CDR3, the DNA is TGTGCCAGCAGTTTCGACGGAATGGGAGGCTACACCTTC. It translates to CASSFDGMGGYTF.

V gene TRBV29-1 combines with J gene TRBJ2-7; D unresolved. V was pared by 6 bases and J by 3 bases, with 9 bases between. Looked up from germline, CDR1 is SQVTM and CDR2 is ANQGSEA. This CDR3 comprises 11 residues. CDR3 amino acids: CSVAHSYEQYF. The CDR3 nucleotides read TGCAGCGTGGCGCATAGCTACGAGCAGTACTTC.

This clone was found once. Here the CDR3 DNA reads TGCGCCAGCAGCCAAAGTTTCCGGACTAGCTACGAGCAGTACTTC. This translates into CASSQSFRTSYEQYF. The V call is TRBV4-3, the J call TRBJ2-7, with 7 bases identical to TRBD2. The germline gives CDR1 LGHNA, CDR2 YSLEER. This CDR3 region has 15 residues. V lost 2 bases to trimming and J lost 3 bases; unmatched junction nucleotides: 7.